The next 26 T cell receptor beta chains were all read from a single sample in a study of T cells in Graves' hyperthyroidism and ophthalmopathy. Amplification targeted TCR beta CDR3 regions from RNA transcripts. Carried out on the TCR CDR3, a first-round RT-PCR used the HTBI primer set. Using its own MiXCR run on the multiplex PCR reads, TCRdb lists one record per CDR3 protein. This sample has 650,000 to 750,000 distinct CDR3 sequences, with approximately 15% found just once. Source material: blood. All receptors come from a woman younger than 30 with Graves' hyperthyroidism.

This clonotype was recorded a few times. V usage is TRBV24-1 and J usage is TRBJ1-2, with 7 bases lining up with TRBD1. Germline loops: CDR1 KGHDR, CDR2 SFDVKD. V was pared by 4 bases and J by 4 bases, with 5 bases of the junction left unmatched. CDR3 length: 14 residues. CDR3 coding DNA: TGTGCCACCAGTGACCAAAGACAGGGCTATGGCTACACCTTC. This sequence encodes CATSDQRQGYGYTF.

V is TRBV2 and J is TRBJ2-3; D unresolved. The CDR3 covers 13 residues. CDR1 SNHLY and CDR2 FYNNEI come from the germline V gene. Trimming removed 7 bases from V and 2 bases from J, with 10 bases in between. The CDR3 is CASTRDYTDTQYF. CDR3 coding DNA: TGTGCCAGCACCAGAGATTACACAGATACGCAGTATTTT.

A few counts support this clonotype. V gene TRBV6-2 or TRBV6-3 combines with J gene TRBJ2-1; 7 nucleotides agree with TRBD2. V lost 6 bases to trimming and J lost 3 bases; unmatched junction nucleotides: 8. Germline CDR1 is MNHEY and CDR2 is SVGEGT. The CDR3 length is 15 residues. Here the CDR3 DNA reads TGTGCCAGCAGAGGGAGGGCGGCCCTCTACAATGAGCAGTTCTTC. Protein: CASRGRAALYNEQFF.

This clonotype was seen at least ten times. The chain is built from TRBV2 and TRBJ2-1; D is undetermined. The germline V and J ends were trimmed by 5 bases and 0 bases, with 11 bases remaining between them. The length of the CDR3 is 15 residues. The germline gives CDR1 SNHLY, CDR2 FYNNEI. The CDR3 DNA reads as TGTGCCAGCAGTTCAGACCAGAGCTCCTACAATGAGCAGTTCTTC. Protein: CASSSDQSSYNEQFF. Filled out from reference TRBV2 and TRBJ2-1, the complete variable domain reads EPEVTQTPSHQVTQMGQEVILRCVPISNHLYFYWYRQILGQKVEFLVSFYNNEISEKSEIFDDQFSVERPDGSNFTLKIRSTKLEDSAMYFCASSSDQSSYNEQFFGPGTRLTVL.

This clonotype has at least ten counts. CDR3 sequence: CASSLRAGDYYNEQFF. As DNA, the CDR3 is TGTGCCAGCAGCTTAAGAGCGGGAGACTATTACAATGAGCAGTTCTTC. The V gene is TRBV11-2, the J gene TRBJ2-1; 8 nucleotides line up with TRBD2. V lost 2 bases to trimming and J lost 4 bases; unmatched junction nucleotides: 7. The CDR3 is 16 amino acids. Germline CDR1 is SGHAT and CDR2 is FQNNGV.

V is TRBV3-1 and J is TRBJ1-3; the D gene is possibly TRBD1 (5 bases). The CDR3 loop spans 14 amino acids. The V gene lost 1 base and the J gene lost 2 bases, with 6 bases spanning the gap. Germline CDR1 is LGHDT and CDR2 is YNNKEL (reference sequence). The CDR3 DNA reads as TGTGCCAGCAGCCAAGTGGGACCTGGAAACACCATATATTTT. This sequence encodes CASSQVGPGNTIYF.

In this sample, this clonotype turned up many times. This chain joins TRBV28 and TRBJ2-5; D is possibly TRBD1 (5 bases). The CDR3 is 17 amino acids. Trimming pared 3 bases from V and 1 base from J, leaving 18 bases between. Germline values: CDR1 MDHEN, CDR2 SYDVKM. The CDR3 nucleotides read TGTGCCAGCAGTTTCAGATGGGGCGGAGACCTCCAAGAGACCCAGTACTTC. This translates into CASSFRWGGDLQETQYF.

In the case of this clonotype: Possible read error: a much larger clone is one base away. This is likely a read error, given that the CDR3 carries no conserved phenylalanine or tryptophan at its end. The chain links TRBV20-1 to TRBJ2-7; 11 bases are shared with TRBD2. The CDR3 is 14 residues long. The V and J ends lost 4 bases and 0 bases, in that order; junction bases with no gene match: 2. CDR1 is DFQATT, CDR2 SNEGSKA, per germline (reference sequence). The CDR3 sequence is CSATGLADSYEQYL. The CDR3 DNA follows: TGCAGTGCTACGGGACTAGCGGACTCCTACGAGCAGTACCTC.

The chain joins TRBV27 to TRBJ2-7, with D unclear. The CDR3 runs to 13 residues. V lost 2 bases, J lost 7 bases, and 12 bases lay in between. Germline CDR1 and CDR2: MNHEY and SMNVEV (reference sequence). CDR3 sequence reads: CASSLGPPAEQYF. The CDR3 coding sequence is TGTGCCAGCAGTTTAGGGCCGCCAGCAGAGCAGTACTTC.

This clonotype occurred many times. The chain uses TRBV12-3 or TRBV12-4 and TRBJ2-5; D is possibly TRBD1 (6 bases). The CDR3 is made up of 15 amino acids. V was cut by 6 bases and J by 4 bases, with 18 bases left in between. The CDR3 spells CASSQTGMRRETQYF. DNA for the CDR3: TGTGCCAGCAGCCAAACAGGGATGAGGCGAGAGACCCAGTACTTC.

This clonotype was observed many times. The CDR3 sequence is CASSLEQGAQEYNEQFF. The CDR3 coding sequence is TGTGCCAGCAGCTTAGAGCAGGGGGCCCAAGAATACAATGAGCAGTTCTTC. The genes are TRBV11-2 and TRBJ2-1, with 8 nucleotides matching TRBD1. The CDR3 consists of 17 residues. The V and J ends lost 0 bases and 4 bases, in that order; junction bases with no gene match: 8. CDR1 and CDR2 (germline): SGHAT, FQNNGV.

This clonotype has at least ten counts. The chain links TRBV7-2 to TRBJ2-5, with unresolved D. The germline V gene encodes CDR1 SGHTA and CDR2 FQGNSA. Between the trimmed V and J ends, which lost 1 base and 1 base, there was a span of 7 bases. The CDR3 is 14 residues long. DNA for the CDR3: TGTGCCAGCAGCTTAGACCTCGTCCAAGAGACCCAGTACTTC. It yields the protein CASSLDLVQETQYF.

This clonotype showed up just a few times. V is TRBV7-9 and J is TRBJ2-5; 15 nucleotides match TRBD2. This CDR3 has 19 residues. V lost 2 bases and J lost 2; bases outside the gene matches: 9. CDR1 SEHNR and CDR2 FQNEAQ come from the germline V gene (reference sequence). The CDR3 DNA reads TGTGCCAGCAGCTTATTGCGGACTAGCGGGAGGGCAAATCAAGAGACCCAGTACTTC. It specifies CASSLLRTSGRANQETQYF.

This clonotype showed up many times. J is TRBJ2-3 and V is TRBV6-1, with D unresolved. The CDR3 covers 13 residues. V was shortened by 2 bases and J by 2 bases, with 5 bases between the two germline ends. Germline CDR1 and CDR2: MNHNS and SASEGT. The DNA of the CDR3 is TGTGCCAGCAGTGAAACGATCACAGATACGCAGTATTTT. This sequence encodes CASSETITDTQYF.

This clonotype was detected once. This chain connects TRBV29-1 to TRBJ2-1; D remains unclear. The length of the CDR3 is 11 residues. The V gene lost 7 bases and the J gene lost 5 bases, with 9 bases spanning the gap. CDR1 and CDR2 from the germline V gene are SQVTM and ANQGSEA. The CDR3: CSGIRDNEQFF. CDR3 DNA: TGCAGCGGGATTAGGGACAATGAGCAGTTCTTC.

There are a few counts of this clonotype. The chain recombines TRBV9 with TRBJ2-2, with TRBD2 matching over 8 bases. The V gene's germline CDR1 is SGDLS and CDR2 YYNGEE. Unmatched junction bases numbered 4, after V lost 6 bases and J lost 6 bases. This CDR3 spans 13 amino acids. Here the CDR3 DNA reads TGTGCCAGCAATGAGCGGGAGTCCGGGGAGCTGTTTTTT. Translated, it gives CASNERESGELFF.

This clonotype was found many times. This chain uses TRBV2 with TRBJ2-1; 7 positions agree with TRBD2. This CDR3 is 15 amino acids long. Germline V gene data show CDR1 as SNHLY and CDR2 as FYNNEI. After removal of 6 bases from V and 5 bases from J, the junction contained 10 bases not matched to a gene. CDR3 nucleotides: TGTGCCAGCAGAAAAGGGAGGGCCGCGGACAATGAGCAGTTCTTC. Its protein product is CASRKGRAADNEQFF.

This chain uses TRBV5-6 with TRBJ2-3; D tentatively fits TRBD1 or TRBD2 (5 bases each). Per germline, CDR1 SGHDT and CDR2 YYEEEE. The CDR3 is 13 amino acids. V lost 4 bases to trimming and J lost 8 bases, with 14 bases between them. The CDR3, as DNA: TGTGCCAGCAGCCAGGCCCTGGGACGTACGCAGTATTTT. Amino acid sequence: CASSQALGRTQYF. Drawing the rest from reference TRBV5-6 and TRBJ2-3, the complete variable domain is DAGVTQSPTHLIKTRGQQVTLRCSPKSGHDTVSWYQQALGQGPQFIFQYYEEEERQRGNFPDRFSGHQFPNYSSELNVNALLLGDSALYLCASSQALGRTQYFGPGTRLTVL.

This clonotype was observed many times. V is TRBV30 and J is TRBJ2-2; no clear D. Trimming removed 0 bases from V and 8 bases from J, with 7 bases in between. Germline V gene data show CDR1 as GTSNPN and CDR2 as SVGIG (reference sequence). This CDR3 is 12 amino acids long. CDR3 sequence: CAWSVQTGELFF. DNA of the CDR3: TGTGCCTGGAGTGTACAGACGGGGGAGCTGTTTTTT.

This clonotype was seen many times. For the CDR3, the DNA is TGTGCCAGCAGACCACCGGGACCAGCCTACGAGCAGTACTTC. This translates into CASRPPGPAYEQYF. The chain combines TRBV2 with TRBJ2-7, with D perhaps assigned TRBD1 or TRBD2 (5 bases each). The germline CDR1 and CDR2 sequences are SNHLY and FYNNEI. Trimming pared 6 bases from V and 2 bases from J, leaving 14 bases between. The CDR3 is made up of 14 amino acids.

The gene calls are TRBV5-6 and TRBJ1-1; the D gene is possibly TRBD1 (6 bases). V lost 7 bases, J lost 8 bases, and 15 bases lay in between. The CDR3 spans 12 residues. Germline-derived CDR1 and CDR2 are SGHDT and YYEEEE. CDR3 region: CASGGGAEEAFF. The CDR3 bases are TGTGCCAGCGGGGGGGGGGCAGAAGAAGCTTTCTTT.

The chain carries TRBV7-8 and TRBJ2-2, with 10 bases aligning to TRBD1. Germline V gene lookup returns CDR1 SGHVS and CDR2 FQNEAQ. J gave up 6 bases and V 1 base, and 2 bases lay outside the gene matches. This CDR3 is 15 amino acids long. The CDR3, as DNA: TGTGCCAGCAGCTTAGGGGGGACAGGGGCCGGGGAGCTGTTTTTT. Residues: CASSLGGTGAGELFF. The full variable domain, rest sourced from reference TRBV7-8 and TRBJ2-2, is GAGVSQSPRYKVAKRGQDVALRCDPISGHVSLFWYQQALGQGPEFLTYFQNEAQLDKSGLPSDRFFAERPEGSVSTLKIQRTQQEDSAVYLCASSLGGTGAGELFFGEGSRLTVL.

In this sample, this clonotype turned up many times. The chain recombines TRBV12-3 or TRBV12-4 with TRBJ2-7; D unresolved. Trimming took off 5 bases at V and 4 bases at J, with 12 bases between the two ends. This CDR3 is 13 amino acids long. The CDR3 sequence: CASSRGNTYEQYF. CDR3 nucleotides: TGTGCCAGCAGTCGAGGCAACACTTACGAGCAGTACTTC.

This clonotype was detected many times. The V and J genes are TRBV7-2 and TRBJ1-5; no firm D call. V lost 5 bases, J lost 3 bases, and 8 bases lay in between. CDR1 is SGHTA, CDR2 FQGNSA, per germline. This CDR3 contains 13 residues. The CDR3 sequence: CASSPTLNQPQHF. CDR3 bases: TGTGCCAGCAGCCCAACCCTCAATCAGCCCCAGCATTTT.

This clonotype was picked up many times. This chain joins TRBV2 and TRBJ2-7; D not resolved. V was trimmed by 8 bases and J by 5 bases, leaving 10 bases between them. The CDR3 is made up of 11 amino acids. Germline V gene sequence: CDR1 SNHLY, CDR2 FYNNEI. This CDR3 reads CASWKGHEQYF. Written as DNA, the CDR3 is TGTGCCAGCTGGAAGGGCCACGAGCAGTACTTC.

This clonotype has ten or more counts. V is TRBV12-3 or TRBV12-4 and J is TRBJ2-7; 7 nucleotides line up with TRBD1. The CDR3 loop spans 16 amino acids. The V segment lost 4 bases and the J segment 5 bases; nucleotides outside the gene matches: 14. The CDR3 protein is CASSWGQILEVDEQYF. As DNA, the CDR3 is TGTGCCAGCAGTTGGGGACAGATTCTAGAAGTGGACGAGCAGTACTTC.